These T cell receptor beta chains were read from a single sample in a study of CD8+ T cells in alopecia areata. The data were produced by immunoSEQ multiplex PCR, yet TCRdb's version contains in-frame clones alone and is incomplete. The table has approximately 140,000 clones, approximately 90% seen once. Sample: CD8+ T cells sorted from blood, taken at week 4, from a patient treated with tofacitinib. Every receptor here comes from a human donor with alopecia areata. Both conserved end residues are trimmed from each CDR3. The order of the fields is V gene, D gene, J gene, CDR3 protein. The D gene is left open where the match is weak.

>TRBV29-1|-|TRBJ2-3
SVFGRLTDTQY
>TRBV9|TRBD1|TRBJ2-3
ASSPGTANTDTQY
>TRBV7-8|TRBD1|TRBJ2-3
ASSLGQGMTDTQY
>TRBV27|-|TRBJ1-1
ASSSGLALEAF
>TRBV29-1|-|TRBJ1-2
SVPRASRWGYT
>TRBV29-1|TRBD1|TRBJ1-2
SVEAQGMRLGYT
>TRBV9|-|TRBJ2-7
ASSVGWQGGDEQY
>TRBV13|-|TRBJ2-7
ASSYSGVSGEQY
>TRBV29-1|-|TRBJ1-2
SVVSGNYGYT
>TRBV2|-|TRBJ2-7
ASSEWGGSYEQY
>TRBV30|-|TRBJ2-7
ACEGGTGYDPYEQY
>TRBV29-1|TRBD1|TRBJ2-3
SVPGQITDTQY
>TRBV9|-|TRBJ2-3
ASSPRFRTGEETDTQY
>TRBV7-9|-|TRBJ2-1
ASRPDLNEQF
>TRBV28|-|TRBJ1-5
ASTWGGGQPQH
>TRBV29-1|-|TRBJ2-1
SVETGETYNEQF
>TRBV13|-|TRBJ2-3
ASSFTGSTDTQY
>TRBV9|-|TRBJ2-7
ASSLSPHSYEQY
>TRBV13|-|TRBJ1-4
ASSSSSDFFEKLF
>TRBV4-1|-|TRBJ2-1
ASSQLPPSYNRYNEQF
>TRBV9|-|TRBJ2-1
ASSVAGGRGASEF
>TRBV29-1|TRBD1|TRBJ2-2
SAWTGLTGELF
>TRBV5-1|-|TRBJ1-1
ASSLWDGSEAF
>TRBV2|-|TRBJ2-1
ASSYLLGDYNEQF
>TRBV29-1|-|TRBJ2-1
SVETDYNEQF
>TRBV5-1|TRBD1|TRBJ2-1
ASSKGARDEQF
>TRBV9|-|TRBJ2-7
ASAAGTDSPSYEQY
>TRBV19|TRBD2|TRBJ2-2
ASSIVKYLAGFPSGELF